This note documents a single TCR beta chain sequence. This clonotype came up many times. This clone's antigen is unknown. No qualities accompany the bases; no much larger clone lies one base away. This record belongs to a study of T-cell reconstitution after alpha-beta-depleted transplantation in children (dated by TCRdb to about 2016). The study in broad terms: T-cell immune reconstitution after TCRalphabeta/CD19-depleted allogeneic hematopoietic cell transplantation in children was quantitatively tracked in the study by means of TCR repertoire profiling.

Library method: PCR. Sequencing relied on an Illumina HiSeq 2500. To normalize quantification of the TCRbeta repertoire, the TCR libraries were built with molecular barcoding that relied on unique molecular identifiers. The public sequencing data were trimmed at Q25 with fastp and processed into clonotypes with MiXCR by TCRdb, which kept only in-frame beta chains. Each entry merges the rows of one CDR3 protein and shows their most common DNA and genes. Counted in this sample were roughly 220,000 distinct CDR3 sequences; 12% of them appeared once. Over 2.5% of the sample is in the top ten clones. From cysteine to phenylalanine, the CDR3 is 17 amino acids long. Only the CDR3 region is kept as DNA, spanning 51 bases read in frame from base 1. In the germline V gene, CDR1 corresponds to SGHTA and CDR2 to FQGNSA. V lost 4 bases and J lost 7 bases; the stretch between them is 22 bases long.

This material consisted of PBMCs from the stem cell graft donor, taken from the stem cell graft. The TCR comes from a human donor who donated a stem cell graft to a child with acute lymphoblastic leukemia. Recombination linked TRBV7-2 to TRBJ1-4, and the D gene may be TRBD1, 6 bases matching. The DNA sequence reads TGTGCCAGCAGCTCCCGAGTAAGGCCAGGGGTGGCTGAAAAACTGTTTTTT. Its amino acids are CASSSRVRPGVAEKLFF.